Each of the 13 T cell receptor beta chains below was sequenced from the same sample in a study of blood T cell repertoires in COVID-19. Only in-frame clones appear in the TCRdb table, and some are missing; sequencing was by immunoSEQ multiplex PCR. The sample yields approximately 67,000 clones, 91% seen once. Sequences were obtained from peripheral blood. The receptors here all came from a woman aged 55-75 years with active COVID-19.

The J gene is TRBJ1-1, the V gene TRBV11-2; 7 nucleotides match TRBD1. Germline-derived CDR1 and CDR2 are SGHAT and FQNNGV. CDR3 length equals 16 residues. Trimming cost V 5 bases and J 4 bases; bases outside gene matches: 13. CDR3 DNA: TGTGCCAGCAGCCCCTCAGACAGGGTGAGAGGCACTGAAGCTTTCTTT. Residues: CASSPSDRVRGTEAFF.

The chain carries TRBV10-2 and TRBJ2-3; 16 bases align to TRBD2. V trimming: 8 bases; J trimming: 0 bases; junction bases outside the gene matches: 17. The germline CDR1 and CDR2 sequences are WSHSY and SAAADI. The CDR3 totals 21 residues. The CDR3 coding sequence is TGCGCCAGCTCACTCAACGCCGAAGGGACTAGCGGGAGGGCTAGCACAGATACGCAGTATTTT. Residues: CASSLNAEGTSGRASTDTQYF.

The chain uses TRBV2 and TRBJ1-1, with a weak D call TRBD1 (6 bases). The CDR3 extends over 11 amino acids. V lost 6 bases and J 5 bases, leaving 7 bases between the germline ends. Germline V gene sequence: CDR1 SNHLY, CDR2 FYNNEI. The CDR3 nucleotides read TGTGCCAGCAGGGACAGAACTGAAGCTTTCTTT. Protein product: CASRDRTEAFF.

This clone was seen a single time. This chain uses TRBV27 with TRBJ1-4, with TRBD1 matching 8 bases. This CDR3 comprises 14 residues. The trim removed 6 bases at V and 6 bases at J, leaving 6 bases unmatched. Germline assignment: CDR1 MNHEY and CDR2 SMNVEV (reference sequence). Here the CDR3 reads CASSTGTGDEKLFF. DNA of the CDR3: TGTGCCAGCAGCACCGGGACAGGTGATGAAAAACTGTTTTTT.

The chain uses TRBV28 and TRBJ2-1, with 12 bases lining up with TRBD2. CDR3 size: 19 residues. Germline V CDR1 and CDR2: MDHEN, SYDVKM. J was trimmed by 0 bases and V by 6 bases; bases with no gene match: 12. The CDR3 nucleotides are TGTGCCAGCAGGCCCCCGGGACTAGCGGGCTCGAGCTCCTACAATGAGCAGTTCTTC. The encoded protein is CASRPPGLAGSSSYNEQFF.

The table lists this clone with a count of one. The chain carries TRBV5-1 and TRBJ2-3; TRBD2 might be the D (6 bases). Germline V gene sequence: CDR1 SGHRS, CDR2 YFSETQ. V was shortened by 0 bases and J by 4 bases, with 15 bases between the two germline ends. The CDR3 is 16 amino acids. CDR3 protein: CASSLEVGSGADTQYF. CDR3 sequence (DNA): TGCGCCAGCAGCTTGGAAGTCGGGAGCGGCGCAGATACGCAGTATTTT.

The V call is TRBV4-1, the J call TRBJ2-5; 7 positions agree with TRBD2. This CDR3 is 15 amino acids long. Unmatched junction bases numbered 6, after V lost 0 bases and J lost 5 bases. CDR1 is MGHRA and CDR2 is YSYEKL in the germline V gene. CDR3: CASSQEAGYWETQYF. In DNA form, the CDR3 reads TGCGCCAGCAGCCAAGAAGCGGGATATTGGGAGACCCAGTACTTC.

This chain links TRBV3-1 (or the pseudogene TRBV3-2) with TRBJ1-1, with D maybe TRBD1 (5 bases). CDR3 size: 12 residues. Germline CDR1 LGHDT, CDR2 YNNKEL (reference sequence). Trimming took off 3 bases at V and 7 bases at J, with 9 bases between the two ends. The CDR3 here is CASSQTQVEAFF. The CDR3 DNA reads TGTGCCAGCAGCCAGACACAGGTTGAAGCTTTCTTT.

In this sample, this clone turned up a few times. This CDR3 reads CASSKLVEQYF. DNA of the CDR3: TGTGCCAGCAGTAAGTTAGTTGAGCAGTACTTC. The J gene is TRBJ2-7, the V gene TRBV6-6, with unresolved D. V lost 5 bases and J lost 7, with 9 bases in between. CDR1 MNHNY and CDR2 SVGAGI come from the germline V gene (reference sequence). The CDR3 contains 11 residues.

The chain uses TRBV3-1 (or the pseudogene TRBV3-2) and TRBJ2-3; D might be TRBD2 (5 bases). Germline-derived CDR1 and CDR2 are LGHDT and YNNKEL (reference sequence). The CDR3 length is 14 residues. V shed 2 bases and J shed 5 bases, with 11 bases lying between them. The CDR3 region has the DNA TGTGCCAGCAGCCAACGGCCAGCGGAAGATACGCAGTATTTT. Translating it yields CASSQRPAEDTQYF.

The chain links TRBV7-2 to TRBJ2-7; TRBD2 is a possible D gene (5 bases). The V and J ends lost 1 base and 3 bases respectively, with 7 bases between them. Germline CDR1 and CDR2: SGHTA and FQGNSA. The CDR3 sequence is 13 residues long. The CDR3 spells CASSLGRGYEQYF. The CDR3 DNA reads TGTGCCAGCAGCTTAGGTCGGGGCTACGAGCAGTACTTC.

This sequence joins TRBV5-1 and TRBJ1-1; possibly TRBD1 for D (6 bases). Trimming cost V 5 bases and J 1 base, with 12 bases left between them. In germline, CDR1 is SGHRS, CDR2 YFSETQ. The CDR3 totals 14 residues. The CDR3 spells CASREQGPNTEAFF. The CDR3 bases are TGCGCCAGCAGGGAGCAGGGGCCGAACACTGAAGCTTTCTTT.

V usage is TRBV6-5 and J usage is TRBJ2-2; D is possibly TRBD1 (5 bases). Trimming cost V 0 bases and J 7 bases, with 6 bases left between them. The CDR3 spans 13 residues. The germline gives CDR1 MNHEY, CDR2 SVGAGI. CDR3 in amino acids: CASSYSRGGELFF. As DNA, the CDR3 is TGTGCCAGCAGTTACTCAAGGGGCGGGGAGCTGTTTTTT.